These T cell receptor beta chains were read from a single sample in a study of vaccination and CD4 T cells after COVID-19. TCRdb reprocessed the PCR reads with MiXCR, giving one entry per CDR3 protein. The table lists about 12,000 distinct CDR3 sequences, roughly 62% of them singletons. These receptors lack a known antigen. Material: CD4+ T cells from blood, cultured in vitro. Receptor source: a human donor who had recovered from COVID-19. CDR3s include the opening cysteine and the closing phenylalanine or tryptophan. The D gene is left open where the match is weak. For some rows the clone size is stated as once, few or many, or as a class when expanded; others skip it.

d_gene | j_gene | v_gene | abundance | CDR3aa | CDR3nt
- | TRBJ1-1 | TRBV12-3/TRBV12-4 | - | CASSKGNTEAFF | TGTGCCAGCAGCAAGGGTAACACTGAAGCTTTCTTT
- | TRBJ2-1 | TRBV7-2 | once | CASSTPYGGRTDHNEQFF | TGTGCCAGCAGCACCCCCTATGGGGGGAGGACGGATCACAATGAGCAGTTCTTC
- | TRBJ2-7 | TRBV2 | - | CASMRLLSSYEQYF | TGTGCCAGCATGAGGCTGTTGAGCTCCTACGAGCAGTACTTC
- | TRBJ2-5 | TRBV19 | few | CASRRQGGGETQYF | TGTGCCAGTCGCCGACAGGGAGGGGGAGAGACCCAGTACTTC
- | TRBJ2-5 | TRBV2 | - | CASSILGGPQETQYF | TGTGCCAGCAGTATCCTAGGGGGGCCCCAAGAGACCCAGTACTTC
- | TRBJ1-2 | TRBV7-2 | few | CASNLGGSYGYTF | TGTGCCAGCAACCTTGGGGGTTCCTATGGCTACACCTTC
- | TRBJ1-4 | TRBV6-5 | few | CASSYRRFEKLFF | TGTGCCAGCAGTTACAGGAGGTTCGAAAAACTGTTTTTT
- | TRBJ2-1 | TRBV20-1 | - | CSARGGVHEQFF | TGCAGTGCTAGAGGCGGGGTCCATGAGCAGTTCTTC
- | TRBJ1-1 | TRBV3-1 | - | CASSHFDRNTEAFF | TGTGCCAGCAGCCACTTTGACCGGAACACTGAAGCTTTCTTT
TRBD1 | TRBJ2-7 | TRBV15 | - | CATSRQTGVGHEQYF | TGTGCCACCAGCAGACAGACAGGGGTCGGCCACGAGCAGTACTTC
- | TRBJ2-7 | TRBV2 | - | CASSKGQAGEQYF | TGTGCCAGCTCGAAGGGGCAGGCGGGGGAGCAGTACTTC
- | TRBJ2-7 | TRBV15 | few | CATSRDKGYEQYF | TGTGCCACCAGCAGAGATAAAGGTTACGAGCAGTACTTC
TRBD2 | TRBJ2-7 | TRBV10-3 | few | CAISDSSGRAYEQYF | TGTGCCATCAGTGATTCCAGCGGGAGGGCCTACGAGCAGTACTTC
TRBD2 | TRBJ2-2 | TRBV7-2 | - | CASATGGTVNTGELFF | TGTGCCAGCGCAACCGGGGGGACTGTGAACACCGGGGAGCTGTTTTTT
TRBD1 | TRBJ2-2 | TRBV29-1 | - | CSVVSARDSTGELFF | TGCAGCGTTGTAAGTGCCCGGGACAGCACCGGGGAGCTGTTTTTT
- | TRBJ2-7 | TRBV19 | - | CASSKSAGLYEQYF | TGTGCCAGTAGTAAGTCCGCCGGTTTGTACGAGCAGTACTTC
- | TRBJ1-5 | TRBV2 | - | CASRLSGGTNQPQHF | TGTGCCAGCAGGCTTAGCGGGGGGACGAATCAGCCCCAGCATTTT
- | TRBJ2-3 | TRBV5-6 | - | CASSFFVGPRADTQYF | TGTGCCAGCAGCTTTTTTGTCGGCCCCAGAGCCGATACGCAGTATTTT
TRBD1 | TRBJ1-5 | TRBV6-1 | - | CASSAGQVVNQPQHF | TGTGCCAGCAGTGCAGGACAGGTAGTCAATCAGCCCCAGCATTTT
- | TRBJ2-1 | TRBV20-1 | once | CSANDRGNEQFF | TGCAGTGCCAACGATAGAGGCAATGAGCAGTTCTTC
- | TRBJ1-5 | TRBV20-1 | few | CSARLGYSNQPQHF | TGCAGTGCTAGACTGGGGTATAGCAATCAGCCCCAGCATTTT
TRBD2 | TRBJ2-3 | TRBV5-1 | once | CASSLWGTSGTDTQYF | TGCGCCAGCAGCTTGTGGGGGACTAGCGGCACAGATACGCAGTATTTT
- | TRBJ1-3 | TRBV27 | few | CASSGGVSGNTIYF | TGTGCCAGCAGTGGGGGCGTCTCTGGAAACACCATATATTTT
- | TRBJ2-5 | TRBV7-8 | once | CASSLGRTGETQYF | TGTGCCAGCAGCTTGGGCCGGACGGGGGAGACCCAGTACTTC
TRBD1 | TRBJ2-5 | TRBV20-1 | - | CSARTGGRETQYF | TGCAGTGCCAGGACAGGGGGCAGGGAGACCCAGTACTTC
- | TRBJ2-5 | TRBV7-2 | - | CASSLNTGGTQYF | TGTGCCAGCAGCTTGAACACCGGGGGGACCCAGTACTTC
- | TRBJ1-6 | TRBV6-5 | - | CASSYSRDPLGSPLHF | TGTGCCAGCAGTTACTCACGGGACCCGTTGGGATCACCCCTCCACTTT
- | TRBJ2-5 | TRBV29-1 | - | CSATRLQAETQYF | TGCAGCGCCACCCGACTCCAGGCAGAGACCCAGTACTTC
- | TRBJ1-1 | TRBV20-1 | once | CSARDEGRNRAVTKAFF | TGCAGTGCTAGAGATGAAGGAAGAAACAGGGCGGTCACTAAAGCTTTCTTT
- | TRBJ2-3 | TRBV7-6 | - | CASSSRTTDTQYF | TGTGCCAGCAGCTCGCGGACCACAGATACGCAGTATTTT
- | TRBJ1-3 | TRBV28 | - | CAIQGGRGNTIYF | TGTGCCATCCAAGGGGGGCGCGGAAACACCATATATTTT
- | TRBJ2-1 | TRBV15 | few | CATSRDWENEQFF | TGTGCCACCAGCAGGGACTGGGAGAATGAGCAGTTCTTC
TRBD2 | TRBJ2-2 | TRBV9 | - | CASSVLSSGNTGELFF | TGTGCCAGCAGCGTACTTTCTAGCGGGAACACCGGGGAGCTGTTTTTT
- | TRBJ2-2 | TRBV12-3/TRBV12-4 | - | CASQRGAGELFF | TGTGCCAGCCAGCGTGGGGCCGGGGAGCTGTTTTTT
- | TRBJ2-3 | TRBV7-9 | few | CASSFLGVVDTQYF | TGTGCCAGCAGCTTTCTTGGTGTCGTGGATACGCAGTATTTT
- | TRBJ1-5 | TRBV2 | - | CASSSGGQRQPQHF | TGTGCCAGCAGCAGCGGGGGGCAACGGCAGCCCCAGCATTTT
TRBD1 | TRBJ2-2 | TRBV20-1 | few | CSGERQGADTGELFF | TGCAGTGGCGAACGTCAGGGGGCCGACACCGGGGAGCTGTTTTTT
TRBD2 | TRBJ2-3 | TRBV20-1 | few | CSAFGTTDTQYF | TGCAGTGCATTTGGGACTACGGATACGCAGTATTTT
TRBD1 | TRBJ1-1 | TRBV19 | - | CASTWDRNTEAFF | TGTGCCAGTACCTGGGACAGGAACACTGAAGCTTTCTTT
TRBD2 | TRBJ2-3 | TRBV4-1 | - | CASSGREGRADTQYF | TGCGCCAGCAGCGGGCGGGAGGGCCGGGCAGATACGCAGTATTTT
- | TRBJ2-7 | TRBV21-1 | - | CASSKARGTTASGTFYEQYF | TGTGCCAGCAGCAAAGCGCGAGGGACTACGGCTAGCGGGACGTTCTACGAGCAGTACTTC
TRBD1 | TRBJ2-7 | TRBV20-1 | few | CSASETGSDYEQYF | TGCAGTGCTAGCGAGACAGGGAGCGACTACGAGCAGTACTTC
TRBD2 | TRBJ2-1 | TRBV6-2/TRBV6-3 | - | CASSPGTSEVNEQFF | TGTGCCAGCAGTCCCGGGACTAGCGAGGTCAATGAGCAGTTCTTC
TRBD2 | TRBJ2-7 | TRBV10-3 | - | CAISMTGTSVTYEQYF | TGTGCCATCTCCATGACCGGGACTAGTGTCACCTACGAGCAGTACTTC
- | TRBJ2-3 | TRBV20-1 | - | CSAVPPARALDTQYF | TGCAGTGCTGTTCCTCCCGCGAGGGCTTTAGATACGCAGTATTTT
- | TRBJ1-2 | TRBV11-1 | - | CASTPLDRPMARTF | TGTGCCAGCACCCCCCTCGACAGACCTATGGCTAGGACCTTC
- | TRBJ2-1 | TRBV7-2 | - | CASSLSGLGGNEQFF | TGTGCCAGCAGCTTATCCGGGTTAGGGGGCAATGAGCAGTTCTTC
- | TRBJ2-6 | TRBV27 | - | CAPPRGRASGANVLTF | TGTGCCCCACCGAGGGGACGAGCCTCTGGGGCCAACGTCCTGACTTTC
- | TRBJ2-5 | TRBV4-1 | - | CASSQGQETQYF | TGCGCCAGCAGCCAGGGACAAGAGACCCAGTACTTC